These 8 T cell receptor beta chains share one sample of origin, sequenced in a study of shared clonotypes between healthy human individuals (dated by TCRdb to 2018 to 2021). The library was obtained by the immunoSEQ multiplex PCR assay. TCRdb provides this immuneACCESS table in a form limited to in-frame rearrangements. Some clones are lacking; in checked studies, under half of them reflect an unresolved V gene, and why the rest are absent is not known. This sample holds 1.5 million to 2.5 million clones; roughly 95% were observed only once. Of the sample, 0.9% to 1.5% is held by the ten largest clones. CD8 naive samples consisted of CD45RO-negative cells that were positively selected for CCR7, yielding a CD45RA+CCR7+ population without TemRA cells. The specimen was naive CD8+ T cells sorted from blood. The intended sense of this specimen's cell subset or site label: CD45RA+CCR7+. These receptors came from a man aged 18 to 35 in good health.

The J gene is TRBJ2-5, the V gene TRBV7-9; maybe TRBD2 (6 bases). The ends were cut back, 5 bases at V and 5 bases at J, with 15 bases in the middle. This CDR3 is built from 14 residues. The germline V gene encodes CDR1 SEHNR and CDR2 FQNEAQ (reference sequence). CDR3 in amino acids: CASSPNGGVETQYF. The CDR3 DNA reads as TGTGCCAGCAGCCCCAACGGAGGGGTGGAGACCCAGTACTTC.

The chain carries TRBV12-5 and TRBJ2-7; no firm D call. Germline V lookup: CDR1 LGHNT, CDR2 FRNRAP. V was pared by 0 bases and J by 4 bases, with 7 bases between. The CDR3 runs to 13 residues. CDR3 amino acids: CASGLVEGYEQYF. The CDR3 nucleotides are TGTGCTAGTGGTTTGGTGGAAGGTTACGAGCAGTACTTC.

The genes are TRBV30 and TRBJ2-7; D possibly corresponds to TRBD2 (6 bases). Trimming pared 1 base from V and 0 bases from J, leaving 19 bases between. CDR3 length: 17 amino acids. Looked up from germline, CDR1 is GTSNPN and CDR2 is SVGIG (reference sequence). CDR3 amino acids: CAWSGDGRGRLSYEQYF. CDR3 nucleotide sequence: TGTGCCTGGAGTGGGGATGGGCGGGGCAGACTCTCCTACGAGCAGTACTTC.

The chain has TRBV4-1 and TRBJ2-7; 13 nucleotides line up with TRBD2. CDR1 and CDR2 from the germline V gene are MGHRA and YSYEKL. Trimming took 4 bases from V and 5 from J; bases not matched to a gene: 8. The CDR3 has 16 residues. CDR3 in amino acids: CASSRLAGGSKNEQYF. CDR3 sequence (DNA): TGCGCCAGCAGCCGACTAGCGGGAGGTTCTAAGAACGAGCAGTACTTC.

The CDR3: CASSQALGVRISGELFF. The CDR3 nucleotides are TGCGCCAGCAGCCAAGCCCTAGGGGTGCGTATATCCGGGGAGCTGTTTTTT. The chain employs TRBV4-1 and TRBJ2-2; D may be TRBD1 (5 bases). Germline CDR1 reads MGHRA; CDR2 reads YSYEKL. The V gene lost 1 base and the J gene lost 6 bases, with 18 bases spanning the gap. This CDR3 region has 17 residues.

This clone has a single count. The chain is built from TRBV28 and TRBJ2-6; D is possibly TRBD1 (6 bases). The V gene's germline CDR1 is MDHEN and CDR2 SYDVKM. This CDR3 comprises 18 residues. Between the trimmed V and J ends, which lost 3 bases and 0 bases, there was a span of 15 bases. CDR3 sequence reads: CASSFWDMTTSGANVLTF. In nucleotides, the CDR3 is TGTGCCAGCAGTTTTTGGGACATGACTACCTCTGGGGCCAACGTCCTGACTTTC.

About this clone: Other DNA sequences from this sample encode an identical CDR3 as well. The genes are TRBV5-1 and TRBJ1-1; perhaps TRBD1 as D (6 bases). The ends were cut back, 2 bases at V and 4 bases at J, with 9 bases in the middle. The CDR3 loop spans 13 amino acids. Looked up from germline, CDR1 is SGHRS and CDR2 is YFSETQ. The CDR3 is CASSFEGGTEAFF. DNA for the CDR3: TGCGCCAGCAGCTTTGAGGGGGGCACTGAAGCTTTCTTT.

The chain recombines TRBV5-1 with TRBJ2-7, with D perhaps TRBD1 or TRBD2 (5 bases each). Germline assignment: CDR1 SGHRS and CDR2 YFSETQ. V was cut by 5 bases and J by 4 bases, with 16 bases left in between. The CDR3 runs 14 residues. CDR3 protein: CASRLILGEYEQYF. In nucleotides, the CDR3 is TGCGCCAGCAGGTTGATATTGGGGGAATACGAGCAGTACTTC.